The 20 T cell receptor beta chains below come from one sample, sequenced in a study of cytomegalovirus exposure and HLA in healthy donors. Researchers ran the PCR with 60 Vbeta and 13 Jbeta primers. Profiled with immunoSEQ multiplex PCR; TCRdb holds only in-frame clones, not every one. The sample spans 70,000 or so clones; the ten largest clones claim about 5%. The sequencing sample was made of PBMCs. The receptor set was obtained from a man aged 35-49 years in good health and CMV-seronegative.

The rearrangement uses TRBV15 and TRBJ1-5, with D possibly TRBD1 on 6 matching bases. V was cut by 5 bases and J by 4 bases, with 9 bases left in between. The CDR3 has 13 residues. Germline CDR1 is LNHNV and CDR2 is YYDKDF (reference sequence). The CDR3 bases are TGTGCCACCAGCGGACAGTTAAATCAGCCCCAGCATTTT. Its translation is CATSGQLNQPQHF.

In the case of this clone: The junction differs from germline at one of its ends, possibly a read error. At the DNA level, this CDR3 is encoded by other sequences in the same sample as well. The gene calls are TRBV28 and TRBJ2-7; no definite D call. Per germline, CDR1 MDHEN and CDR2 SYDVKM. CDR3 length: 11 residues. CDR3 sequence: CASSLRYEQYF. CDR3 sequence (DNA): TGCGCCAGCAGTTTGCGTTACGAGCAGTACTTC.

CDR3 in DNA: TGTGCTAGTGGTCTGATAGGACAGGGAGACAATTCACCCCTCCACTTT. As protein: CASGLIGQGDNSPLHF. The rearrangement uses TRBV12-5 and TRBJ1-6; 8 positions agree with TRBD1. Germline values: CDR1 LGHNT, CDR2 FRNRAP. V lost 5 bases to trimming and J lost 7 bases; unmatched junction nucleotides: 10. The CDR3 length is 16 residues.

The genes are TRBV10-3 and TRBJ1-5; D is unclear. The germline CDR1 and CDR2 sequences are ENHRY and SYGVKD. This CDR3 comprises 14 residues. V shed 3 bases and J shed 5 bases, with 11 bases lying between them. The CDR3 reads CAISDLGSDQPQHF. The CDR3 DNA is TGTGCCATCAGTGATTTGGGGAGCGATCAGCCCCAGCATTTT.

This chain uses TRBV5-1 with TRBJ1-2; 8 bases align to TRBD1. Germline trimming cut 4 bases from V and 6 bases from J; bases unmatched to any gene: 14. The CDR3 loop spans 16 amino acids. CDR1 is SGHRS and CDR2 is YFSETQ in the germline V gene. The CDR3 is CASSRGQVVAQHGYTF. In DNA form, the CDR3 reads TGCGCCAGCAGCCGGGGACAGGTAGTTGCTCAGCATGGCTACACCTTC.

The J gene is TRBJ1-2, the V gene TRBV18; D gene ambiguous. The CDR3 sequence is 13 residues long. With 4 bases removed from V and 2 bases from J, the gap between germline ends came to 8 bases. Germline CDR1 is KGHSH and CDR2 is LQKENI. For the CDR3, the DNA is TGTGCCAGCTCACTCGAACAGAACTATGGCTACACCTTC. This codes for CASSLEQNYGYTF.

This chain links TRBV19 with TRBJ2-7; possibly TRBD2 for D (6 bases). The germline V and J ends were trimmed by 3 bases and 6 bases, with 9 bases remaining between them. The CDR3 loop spans 12 amino acids. Germline CDR1 and CDR2: LNHDA and SQIVND (reference sequence). CDR3 sequence (DNA): TGTGCCAGTAGTATGGGGCGGGGCGAGCAGTACTTC. This gives the protein CASSMGRGEQYF.

This sequence joins TRBV6-6 and TRBJ2-1; 9 bases match TRBD2. After removal of 6 bases from V and 6 bases from J, the junction contained 12 bases not matched to a gene. The CDR3 has 16 amino acids. Germline V gene lookup returns CDR1 MNHNY and CDR2 SVGAGI (reference sequence). CDR3 sequence (DNA): TGTGCCAGCAGGCGAATAGCGGGAGTCTTCGGCAATGAGCAGTTCTTC. This translates into CASRRIAGVFGNEQFF.

The rearrangement links TRBV19 to TRBJ2-3; 9 nucleotides line up with TRBD1. The CDR3 contains 13 residues. The V gene's germline CDR1 is LNHDA and CDR2 SQIVND (reference sequence). The V and J ends lost 6 bases and 7 bases, in that order; junction bases with no gene match: 5. CDR3 in DNA: TGTGCCAGTAGAACGACAGGGGGAAATACGCAGTATTTT. Its protein product is CASRTTGGNTQYF.

The V gene is TRBV10-3, the J gene TRBJ2-6; tentative D call: TRBD1 (5 bases). Germline V gene lookup returns CDR1 ENHRY and CDR2 SYGVKD. The CDR3 sequence is 18 residues long. V was trimmed by 4 bases and J by 0 bases, leaving 16 bases between them. CDR3 residues: CAISGPGQKSSGANVLTF. In DNA form, the CDR3 reads TGTGCCATCAGTGGCCCCGGACAAAAGAGCTCTGGGGCCAACGTCCTGACTTTC.

Here the CDR3 DNA reads TGCAGCGTTGTAATTGGAGGGATCTCTGGAAACACCATATATTTT. As protein: CSVVIGGISGNTIYF. This sequence joins TRBV29-1 and TRBJ1-3; no definite D call. Germline loops: CDR1 SQVTM, CDR2 ANQGSEA. There are 15 residues in the CDR3. Deletions cut 4 bases from V and 0 bases from J, with 13 bases between.

This CDR3 reads CASSLARQPYSNQPQHF. CDR3 DNA: TGTGCCAGCAGCTTGGCTAGACAGCCCTATAGCAATCAGCCCCAGCATTTT. The V and J genes are TRBV5-6 and TRBJ1-5; D possibly corresponds to TRBD1 (5 bases). The V and J ends lost 0 bases and 0 bases respectively, with 13 bases between them. CDR3 size: 17 residues. Germline CDR1 reads SGHDT; CDR2 reads YYEEEE. The entire variable domain, with the rest obtained from reference TRBV5-6 and TRBJ1-5, is as follows: DAGVTQSPTHLIKTRGQQVTLRCSPKSGHDTVSWYQQALGQGPQFIFQYYEEEERQRGNFPDRFSGHQFPNYSSELNVNALLLGDSALYLCASSLARQPYSNQPQHFGDGTRLSIL.

This chain links TRBV2 with TRBJ2-7; D perhaps matches TRBD1 (6 bases). The length of the CDR3 is 13 residues. V lost 6 bases, J lost 0 bases, and 9 bases lay in between. Germline CDR1 and CDR2: SNHLY and FYNNEI. CDR3 amino acids: CASRTGPSYEQYF. The CDR3 DNA sequence: TGTGCCAGCAGGACAGGACCCTCCTACGAGCAGTACTTC.

The genes are TRBV4-3 and TRBJ1-2; 7 bases agree with TRBD1. Germline V CDR1 and CDR2: LGHNA, YSLEER. Losses at the gene ends were 0 bases for V and 4 bases for J; bases not matched to a gene: 5. The CDR3 has 15 amino acids. CDR3 DNA: TGCGCCAGCAGCCAAGATGGGACAGTGAGCTATGGCTACACCTTC. Translated, it gives CASSQDGTVSYGYTF.

The rearrangement joins TRBV18 to TRBJ1-1, with D perhaps matching TRBD1 (6 bases). V was trimmed by 0 bases and J by 1 base, leaving 9 bases between them. Germline V CDR1 and CDR2: KGHSH, LQKENI. The CDR3 is 15 amino acids. The CDR3 sequence is CASSPPSQGNTEAFF. Here the CDR3 DNA reads TGTGCCAGCTCACCACCTTCACAGGGGAACACTGAAGCTTTCTTT.

The chain joins TRBV27 to TRBJ2-3, with D maybe TRBD2 (5 bases). V lost 3 bases to trimming and J lost 8 bases, with 15 bases between them. The CDR3 runs 14 residues. Germline-derived CDR1 and CDR2 are MNHEY and SMNVEV (reference sequence). The DNA for the CDR3 is TGTGCCAGCAGTTTCGGGCTAGCTGGAGGTACGCAGTATTTT. It yields the protein CASSFGLAGGTQYF.

This rearrangement joins TRBV5-6 to TRBJ1-5, with D maybe TRBD1 (6 bases). The V end lost 0 bases, the J end lost 7 bases, and 11 bases lay between the germline ends. The V gene's germline CDR1 is SGHDT and CDR2 YYEEEE. This CDR3 contains 14 residues. The DNA of the CDR3 is TGTGCCAGCAGCTTGGGTTTCAGGGGCCAGCCCCAGCATTTT. Its translation: CASSLGFRGQPQHF.

The genes are TRBV7-9 and TRBJ2-1; TRBD2 matches 12 bases. Germline V CDR1 and CDR2: SEHNR, FQNEAQ (reference sequence). The CDR3 is 16 amino acids. V was clipped by 5 bases and J by 4 bases; unmatched bases: 6. CDR3 DNA: TGTGCCAGCAGCCCCACTAGCGGGAGGCAATACAATGAGCAGTTCTTC. Amino acids: CASSPTSGRQYNEQFF.

To note about this clone: The sample has other DNA sequences that encode this CDR3 too. The rearrangement uses TRBV7-8 and TRBJ2-7, with a tentative D call TRBD1 (5 bases). With 6 bases removed from V and 2 bases from J, the gap between germline ends came to 17 bases. This CDR3 spans 15 amino acids. CDR1 and CDR2 (germline): SGHVS, FQNEAQ. The CDR3 region is CASSLKHRTAYEQYF. In DNA, the CDR3 is TGTGCCAGCAGTTTAAAGCACAGGACGGCCTACGAGCAGTACTTC.

This chain joins TRBV29-1 and TRBJ1-1; a weak D match, TRBD1 (6 bases). The CDR3 runs to 14 residues. Germline lookup yields CDR1 SQVTM and CDR2 ANQGSEA. The ends were cut back, 7 bases at V and 3 bases at J, with 18 bases in the middle. CDR3 sequence: CSAEGTRADTEAFF. CDR3 nucleotide sequence: TGCAGCGCCGAAGGGACACGGGCGGACACTGAAGCTTTCTTT. Full variable domain (outside the CDR3, taken from reference TRBV29-1 and TRBJ1-1): SAVISQKPSRDICQRGTSLTIQCQVDSQVTMMFWYRQQPGQSLTLIATANQGSEATYESGFVIDKFPISRPNLTFSTLTVSNMSPEDSSIYLCSAEGTRADTEAFFGQGTRLTVV.